The subject of this entry is one T cell receptor (beta chain). The antigen this receptor binds is unknown. No base-level quality is on record; no much larger clone is a single base apart. The record originates from a study of technical replicates of blood from a few donors (dated by TCRdb to about 2017). The CDR3 holds 19 amino acids from the cysteine to the phenylalanine. The retained sequence is limited to the CDR3, 57 bases, with the frame set at the first base. Trimming removed 5 bases from V and 6 bases from J; the gene matches leave 19 bases unexplained. CDR1 and CDR2 are drawn from the germline V gene (reference sequence): SEHNR, FQNEAQ. The protocol used for the library was the immunoSEQ multiplex PCR assay. TCRdb re-hosts the immuneACCESS table, in-frame sequences only. Its copies lack some clones; in the studies checked, an unresolved V gene accounts for under half of them, and the cause for the rest is not known. The sample profile shows tens of thousands of clones; over 95% of them were found once. In total, the top ten clones hold roughly 0.2% of the sample.

The rearranged segments are TRBV7-9 and TRBJ2-7; TRBD2 agrees with 13 junctional bases. Sequencing was carried out using T cells isolated from PBMCs. The receptor was isolated from a human donor in good health. The sequenced DNA is TGTGCCAGCAGCGATAGTGTACTAGCGGGAGGGCGCAAGGGTCTCGAGCAGTACTTC. This gives the protein CASSDSVLAGGRKGLEQYF.